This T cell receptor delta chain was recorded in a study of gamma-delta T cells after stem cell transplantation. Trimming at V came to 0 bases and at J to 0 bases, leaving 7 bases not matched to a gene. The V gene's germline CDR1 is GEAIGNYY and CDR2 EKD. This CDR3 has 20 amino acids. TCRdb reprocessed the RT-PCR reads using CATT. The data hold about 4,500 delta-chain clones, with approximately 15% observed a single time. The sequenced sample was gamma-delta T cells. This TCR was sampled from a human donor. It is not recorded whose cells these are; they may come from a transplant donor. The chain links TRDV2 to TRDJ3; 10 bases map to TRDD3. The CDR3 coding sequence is TGTGCCTGTGACACCGCACTACTGGGGGATGTCTCCTGGGACACCCGACAGATGTTTTTC. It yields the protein CACDTALLGDVSWDTRQMFF.